Listed below are T cell receptor beta chains from one sample, sequenced in a study of blood T cells in healthy people across ages. Each CDR3 protein gets one entry after TCRdb re-called the 5' RACE reads with MiXCR. This table holds over 950,000 distinct CDR3 sequences, roughly 50% found once. Sequencing input: blood. The source is a woman between 55 and 75 years old in good health. CDR3s include the opening cysteine and the closing phenylalanine or tryptophan. D genes are given only for firm matches. The size of a clone is reported for some rows only, either as once, few or many, or as a class for expanded clones.

abundance	d_gene	j_gene	v_gene	CDR3aa	CDR3nt
NA	NA	TRBJ2-7	TRBV12-3/TRBV12-4	CASSLLQGEEQYF	TGTGCCAGCAGTTTGTTACAGGGTGAGGAGCAGTACTTC
many	NA	TRBJ2-3	TRBV7-3	CASSLDEADTQYF	TGTGCCAGCAGCTTAGATGAGGCAGATACGCAGTATTTT
NA	NA	TRBJ2-7	TRBV7-2	CASSHWRPTRDVDYEQYF	TGTGCCAGCAGCCACTGGCGGCCCACGCGGGATGTGGACTACGAGCAGTACTTC
few	NA	TRBJ2-3	TRBV18	CASSPPWSPRDTQYF	TGTGCCAGCTCACCACCGTGGTCTCCCCGAGATACGCAGTATTTT
many	NA	TRBJ2-7	TRBV20-1	CSARGAGAWYEQYF	TGCAGTGCCAGGGGTGCGGGAGCTTGGTACGAGCAGTACTTC
NA	NA	TRBJ2-7	TRBV7-9	CASSLGRGGTWTYEQYF	TGTGCCAGCAGCTTAGGCCGGGGTGGCACCTGGACCTACGAGCAGTACTTC
NA	NA	TRBJ2-1	TRBV7-2	CASSLPIGSHNEQFF	TGTGCCAGCAGCTTACCCATCGGGAGCCACAATGAGCAGTTCTTC
many	TRBD2	TRBJ2-1	TRBV29-1	CSVGTRSEQFF	TGCAGCGTTGGGACTAGGTCTGAGCAGTTCTTC
few	NA	TRBJ2-3	TRBV7-2	CASSLDISTDTQYF	TGTGCCAGCAGCTTAGATATTAGCACAGATACGCAGTATTTT
NA	NA	TRBJ2-1	TRBV7-3	CASSLGGWWDNEQFF	TGTGCCAGCAGCTTAGGGGGTTGGTGGGACAATGAGCAGTTCTTC
NA	TRBD2	TRBJ2-1	TRBV7-2	CASSLVSLAGGREQFF	TGTGCCAGCAGCTTAGTCTCGCTAGCGGGAGGACGTGAGCAGTTCTTC
few	NA	TRBJ2-3	TRBV5-1	CASSGGRADTQYF	TGTGCCAGCAGTGGGGGCAGGGCAGATACGCAGTATTTT
NA	NA	TRBJ1-2	TRBV4-1	CASSQGDLVAGGYTF	TGCGCCAGCAGCCAAGGTGATTTGGTTGCGGGAGGCTACACCTTC
few	NA	TRBJ2-1	TRBV5-1	CASSPEGEDYNEQFF	TGCGCCAGCAGCCCCGAGGGGGAGGACTACAATGAGCAGTTCTTC
once	NA	TRBJ1-1	TRBV4-2	CASSQEPHRVNTEAFF	TGTGCCAGCAGCCAAGAACCCCACAGGGTGAACACTGAAGCTTTCTTT
NA	NA	TRBJ2-5	TRBV7-2	CASSRRHREGVETQYF	TGTGCCAGCAGCCGCAGACACAGGGAAGGGGTAGAGACCCAGTACTTC
NA	TRBD2	TRBJ2-7	TRBV27	CASKKRVQLAGDHYEQYF	TGTGCCAGCAAGAAGCGGGTCCAACTAGCGGGAGACCACTACGAGCAGTACTTC
once	NA	TRBJ2-7	TRBV11-2	CASSPLLTGGYEQYF	TGTGCCAGCAGCCCCCTGCTGACAGGTGGTTACGAGCAGTACTTC
once	NA	TRBJ2-7	TRBV28	CASSLETITSAREQYF	TGTGCCAGCAGTTTAGAAACCATAACTAGTGCCCGCGAGCAGTACTTC
many	NA	TRBJ1-2	TRBV29-1	CSAGGVNYGYTF	TGCAGCGCCGGAGGGGTGAACTATGGCTACACCTTC
few	NA	TRBJ2-1	TRBV20-1	CSAIDNEQFF	TGCAGTGCTATCGACAATGAGCAGTTCTTC
NA	NA	TRBJ1-5	TRBV6-1	CASSPTLSQNSNQPQHF	TGTGCCAGCAGCCCTACTTTGTCCCAGAATAGCAATCAGCCCCAGCATTTT
NA	TRBD2	TRBJ2-5	TRBV25-1	CASSSGTSGRTQYF	TGTGCCAGCAGTAGTGGAACTAGCGGGAGAACGCAGTACTTC
few	NA	TRBJ2-5	TRBV29-1	CSGSRDLETQYF	TGCAGCGGCTCCCGGGACTTAGAGACCCAGTACTTC
NA	TRBD1	TRBJ2-7	TRBV6-1	CASRKQGSYEQYF	TGTGCCAGCAGAAAACAGGGGTCGTACGAGCAGTACTTC
once	TRBD2	TRBJ2-1	TRBV15	CATSREVTSGGNEQFF	TGTGCCACCAGCAGAGAGGTGACTAGCGGGGGCAATGAGCAGTTCTTC
once	TRBD1	TRBJ1-2	TRBV6-6	CSSSYGDRGYTF	TGTTCCAGCAGTTACGGGGACAGGGGCTACACCTTC
NA	NA	TRBJ1-5	TRBV6-6	CASGRGSNQPQHF	TGTGCCAGCGGCAGGGGTAGCAATCAGCCCCAGCATTTT
NA	NA	TRBJ2-7	TRBV6-1	CASSARAHSYEQYF	TGTGCCAGCAGTGCTCGAGCGCACTCCTACGAGCAGTACTTC
few	NA	TRBJ2-4	TRBV24-1	CATSDRTDPDWKQYF	TGTGCCACCAGTGACCGGACGGACCCCGACTGGAAGCAGTACTTC
few	NA	TRBJ2-5	TRBV20-1	CSASSPGRETQYF	TGCAGTGCTAGTAGCCCAGGGAGAGAGACCCAGTACTTC
many	NA	TRBJ1-1	TRBV5-1	CASSPVLDTEAFF	TGCGCCAGCAGCCCTGTCTTGGACACTGAAGCTTTCTTT
NA	NA	TRBJ1-1	TRBV3-1	CASSQVQAAEAFF	TGTGCCAGCAGCCAAGTACAGGCGGCTGAAGCTTTCTTT
few	NA	TRBJ2-3	TRBV6-5	CASKKLGKSSTDTQYF	TGTGCCAGCAAGAAACTAGGAAAGAGTAGCACAGATACGCAGTATTTT
NA	TRBD1	TRBJ2-5	TRBV5-6	CASRQGPIQETQYF	TGTGCCAGCAGACAGGGGCCAATTCAAGAGACCCAGTACTTC
NA	TRBD2	TRBJ2-1	TRBV29-1	CSGNGLAGLNEQFF	TGCAGCGGGAACGGACTAGCGGGACTTAATGAGCAGTTCTTC